The rows below give T cell receptor beta chains drawn from one sample of a study of response to subunit inactivated influenza vaccine. Using its own MiXCR run on the RT-PCR reads, TCRdb lists one record per CDR3 protein. Of roughly 550,000 distinct CDR3 sequences in the sample, less than 25% are singletons; the top ten hold around 2.8%. The same sample was also used in a study of T cells expressing NK-cell markers.

The sample consisted of CD4+ T cells sorted from PBMCs, taken about 13 days after vaccination. These receptors were taken from a man aged 50 to 60 who received an inactivated influenza vaccine. CDR3s include the opening cysteine and the closing phenylalanine or tryptophan. The D gene is left open where the match is weak. Size tells how often a clone was seen (once, few, many) or the class of an expanded clone, and some rows leave it out.

J,D,V,size,CDR3,DNA
TRBJ2-3,.,TRBV7-6,few,CASSLDNSADTQYF,TGTGCCAGCAGCTTAGATAATTCCGCAGATACGCAGTATTTT
TRBJ1-4,.,TRBV25-1,few,CASSEYIHGNEKLFF,TGTGCCAGCAGTGAATACATACACGGTAATGAAAAACTGTTTTTT
TRBJ2-3,.,TRBV20-1,many,CSARDRMLGDTQYF,TGCAGTGCTAGAGATAGGATGCTCGGGGATACGCAGTATTTT
TRBJ2-1,.,TRBV7-2,.,CASSSNKRYNEQFF,TGTGCCAGCAGCTCAAACAAACGCTACAATGAGCAGTTCTTC
TRBJ2-1,TRBD1,TRBV11-3,once,CASSSDRGFGNEQFF,TGTGCCAGCAGCTCGGACAGGGGTTTTGGCAATGAGCAGTTCTTC
TRBJ1-1,TRBD1,TRBV5-6,.,CASSNQQGFAEAFF,TGTGCCAGCAGCAACCAACAGGGGTTCGCTGAAGCTTTCTTT
TRBJ2-4,.,TRBV4-3,.,CASSQTGLVGGPAKNIQYF,TGCGCCAGCAGCCAAACGGGCTTGGTTGGGGGACCAGCCAAAAACATTCAGTACTTC
TRBJ1-5,.,TRBV20-1,few,CSALQVNQPQHF,TGCAGTGCTCTGCAGGTAAATCAGCCCCAGCATTTT
TRBJ1-1,TRBD1,TRBV3-1,.,CASSQMDRTNTEAFF,TGTGCCAGCAGCCAAATGGACAGGACGAACACTGAAGCTTTCTTT
TRBJ2-5,TRBD2,TRBV6-1,few,CASSPRTSGETQYF,TGTGCCAGCAGCCCCCGGACTAGCGGAGAGACCCAGTACTTC
TRBJ1-2,.,TRBV20-1,.,CSARDEMGNYGYTF,TGCAGTGCTAGAGATGAAATGGGGAACTATGGCTACACCTTC
TRBJ2-3,TRBD2,TRBV12-3/TRBV12-4,.,CASSGTSGDMDTQYF,TGTGCCAGCAGTGGGACTAGCGGGGACATGGATACGCAGTATTTT
TRBJ1-6,TRBD1,TRBV11-2,few,CASSLRDRDQPLHF,TGTGCCAGCAGCTTAAGGGACAGGGACCAACCCCTCCACTTT
TRBJ1-1,.,TRBV6-2/TRBV6-3,.,CASRDGTLVEAFF,TGTGCCAGCAGGGACGGGACATTGGTTGAAGCTTTCTTT
TRBJ2-2,.,TRBV20-1,few,CSAYSTRFTGELFF,TGCAGTGCTTATTCAACCAGGTTCACCGGGGAGCTGTTTTTT
TRBJ2-6,TRBD1,TRBV20-1,few,CSASRQGAISSGANVLTF,TGCAGTGCTAGTAGGCAGGGGGCGATCAGCTCTGGGGCCAACGTCCTGACTTTC
TRBJ2-3,TRBD2,TRBV5-1,many,CASSTSTSRSTDTQYF,TGCGCCAGCAGCACCTCGACTAGCAGAAGCACAGATACGCAGTATTTT
TRBJ2-5,TRBD2,TRBV29-1,.,CSVGGAGGETQYF,TGCAGCGTTGGGGGGGCGGGAGGAGAGACCCAGTACTTC
TRBJ2-7,.,TRBV9,few,CASSVDNYSYEQYF,TGTGCCAGCAGCGTAGATAACTACAGCTACGAGCAGTACTTC
TRBJ1-6,.,TRBV4-3,few,CASSRVPDSPLHF,TGCGCCAGCAGCCGGGTCCCGGATTCACCCCTCCACTTT
TRBJ2-3,.,TRBV5-5,few,CASSLEIARVPDTQYF,TGTGCCAGCAGCTTGGAGATAGCCAGGGTCCCAGATACGCAGTATTTT
TRBJ2-5,.,TRBV6-1,.,CASSKRQIPYQETQYF,TGTGCCAGCAGTAAAAGACAGATCCCGTACCAAGAGACCCAGTACTTC
TRBJ1-1,.,TRBV25-1,few,CASSDLLTPSPAFF,TGTGCCAGCAGTGATCTTCTGACACCCTCGCCAGCTTTCTTT
TRBJ2-7,.,TRBV12-3/TRBV12-4,.,CASSPAGTSYEQYF,TGTGCCAGCAGCCCCGCAGGGACGTCCTACGAGCAGTACTTC
TRBJ1-2,.,TRBV12-3/TRBV12-4,.,CASSTDRYYGYTF,TGTGCCAGCAGTACAGACAGGTACTATGGCTACACCTTC
TRBJ2-1,.,TRBV11-3,.,CASSLGLASGEQFF,TGTGCCAGCAGCTTGGGCTTAGCTTCGGGTGAGCAGTTCTTC
TRBJ1-2,TRBD1,TRBV20-1,.,CSAPGTGEGYGYTF,TGCAGTGCTCCCGGGACAGGGGAGGGATATGGCTACACCTTC
TRBJ2-7,TRBD2,TRBV10-3,few,CAILSGLAGAEQYF,TGTGCCATCCTTAGTGGGCTAGCGGGGGCCGAGCAGTACTTC